Below are 28 T cell receptor beta chains sequenced from a single sample in a study of cytomegalovirus exposure and HLA in healthy donors. PCR used 60 Vbeta primers and 13 Jbeta primers. The protocol was immunoSEQ multiplex PCR, while the TCRdb copy is restricted to in-frame clones and leaves out a portion. The sample consists of 140,000 to 150,000 clones, over 65% of them appearing once. The sample comprised PBMCs. The source of these receptors is a man in his forties in good health and CMV-seropositive.

The V call is TRBV5-5, the J call TRBJ1-1; TRBD1 is a possible D gene (5 bases). This CDR3 contains 15 residues. V lost 2 bases and J 0 bases, leaving 11 bases between the germline ends. Germline CDR1 reads SGHKS; CDR2 reads YYEKEE (reference sequence). As DNA, the CDR3 is TGTGCCAGCAGCTTCAGCGGGGGGGTGAACACTGAAGCTTTCTTT. Protein: CASSFSGGVNTEAFF.

This chain links TRBV19 with TRBJ2-7; the match to TRBD2 covers 13 bases. In germline, CDR1 is LNHDA, CDR2 SQIVND (reference sequence). This CDR3 spans 16 amino acids. Germline trimming cut 5 bases from V and 3 bases from J; bases unmatched to any gene: 7. In DNA form, the CDR3 reads TGTGCCAGTAGTCCGACGGGACTAGCGGGAAACTACGAGCAGTACTTC. This encodes CASSPTGLAGNYEQYF.

V usage is TRBV5-1 and J usage is TRBJ1-1, with D possibly matching TRBD1 (6 bases). V lost 0 bases to trimming and J lost 1 base, with 10 bases between them. This CDR3 comprises 15 residues. Germline V gene data show CDR1 as SGHRS and CDR2 as YFSETQ. The CDR3, as DNA: TGCGCCAGCAGCTTGGGACCACAGGGGAACACTGAAGCTTTCTTT. Translated, it gives CASSLGPQGNTEAFF.

V is TRBV19 and J is TRBJ1-4, with a weak D call TRBD1 (6 bases). Germline CDR1 and CDR2: LNHDA and SQIVND (reference sequence). CDR3 length equals 20 residues. Trimming shortened V by 5 bases and J by 0 bases, and 25 bases separated the two germline ends. CDR3 residues: CASSATGRAGRIATNEKLFF. CDR3 nucleotides: TGTGCCAGTAGTGCCACAGGGAGGGCAGGGCGGATTGCAACTAATGAAAAACTGTTTTTT.

This clone turned up a few times. The rearrangement joins TRBV28 to TRBJ1-3; TRBD1 agrees at 7 bases. The CDR3 extends over 15 amino acids. V trimming: 2 bases; J trimming: 8 bases; junction bases outside the gene matches: 9. Germline CDR1 MDHEN, CDR2 SYDVKM. The CDR3 loop is CASSLASRQGDTIYF. CDR3 nucleotides: TGTGCCAGCAGTTTAGCCTCCAGACAGGGCGACACCATATATTTT.

The J gene is TRBJ2-6, the V gene TRBV5-3, with TRBD2 matching 7 bases. TRBV5-3 is reported as an ORF; its role is uncertain. The trim removed 1 base at V and 0 bases at J, leaving 10 bases unmatched. CDR3 length equals 19 residues. CDR3 sequence reads: CARSLREGVGGSGANVLTF. In nucleotides, the CDR3 is TGTGCCAGAAGCTTGAGGGAGGGTGTAGGAGGCTCTGGGGCCAACGTCCTGACTTTC.

This clone was seen only once. The J gene is TRBJ1-1, the V gene TRBV2; perhaps TRBD1 as D (6 bases). CDR1 SNHLY and CDR2 FYNNEI come from the germline V gene. The V and J ends lost 5 bases and 5 bases respectively, with 12 bases between them. The CDR3 has 13 residues. The CDR3 DNA reads TGTGCCAGCAGTCTACAGGGAGTAACTGAAGCTTTCTTT. This translates into CASSLQGVTEAFF.

DNA of the CDR3: TGTGCCAGCAGCTCAAGGGGGAACTATGGCTACACCTTC. Protein sequence: CASSSRGNYGYTF. This sequence joins TRBV7-2 and TRBJ1-2, with D maybe TRBD1 (6 bases). V lost 4 bases to trimming and J lost 2 bases, with 8 bases between them. Germline loops: CDR1 SGHTA, CDR2 FQGNSA. The CDR3 has 13 residues.

The chain couples TRBV7-9 to TRBJ1-1, with TRBD1 identical over 10 bases. V lost 1 base to trimming and J lost 1 base; unmatched junction nucleotides: 9. Germline V CDR1 and CDR2: SEHNR, FQNEAQ (reference sequence). The CDR3 runs to 18 residues. CDR3 residues: CASSLGLTGGGKNTEAFF. CDR3 bases: TGTGCCAGCAGCTTAGGTCTGACAGGGGGCGGGAAGAACACTGAAGCTTTCTTT.

In this sample, this clone turned up once. V gene TRBV5-1 combines with J gene TRBJ2-1; D uncertain. CDR1 and CDR2 (germline): SGHRS, YFSETQ. The CDR3 has 15 residues. The V end lost 0 bases, the J end lost 5 bases, and 12 bases lay between the germline ends. The CDR3 DNA sequence: TGCGCCAGCAGCTTGGCCTTTGGAGTTCACAATGAGCAGTTCTTC. It translates to CASSLAFGVHNEQFF.

The chain uses TRBV30 and TRBJ2-3; 9 bases align to TRBD2. The V segment lost 4 bases and the J segment 1 base; nucleotides outside the gene matches: 3. CDR3 length: 14 residues. Per the germline V gene, CDR1 is GTSNPN and CDR2 is SVGIG (reference sequence). The CDR3 nucleotides are TGTGCCTGGAATCTAGCGGGACGCACAGATACGCAGTATTTT. It codes for CAWNLAGRTDTQYF.

This clone has a single count. The chain joins TRBV29-1 to TRBJ2-3, with 11 bases aligning to TRBD2. The CDR3 length is 14 residues. After removal of 7 bases from V and 0 bases from J, the junction contained 3 bases not matched to a gene. Germline-derived CDR1 and CDR2 are SQVTM and ANQGSEA. In DNA form, the CDR3 reads TGCAGCGCATGGACTAGCGGGAGCACAGATACGCAGTATTTT. Encoded protein: CSAWTSGSTDTQYF.

In this sample, this clone turned up once. The rearrangement joins TRBV27 to TRBJ2-2; 10 positions agree with TRBD1. Germline CDR1 reads MNHEY; CDR2 reads SMNVEV (reference sequence). The CDR3 has 17 amino acids. Trimming at V came to 2 bases and at J to 3 bases, leaving 6 bases not matched to a gene. The CDR3 DNA reads as TGTGCCAGCAGTTTAAAGCGGACAGGGGGTTACACCGGGGAGCTGTTTTTT. The encoded protein is CASSLKRTGGYTGELFF.

The chain employs TRBV27 and TRBJ2-6, with D uncertain. Deletions cut 6 bases from V and 1 base from J, with 10 bases between. CDR1 and CDR2 from the germline V gene are MNHEY and SMNVEV (reference sequence). The CDR3 loop spans 15 amino acids. The CDR3 DNA reads TGTGCCAGCAGCCGAGGCTCGTCTGGGGCCAACGTCCTGACTTTC. Its translation: CASSRGSSGANVLTF.

This rearrangement joins TRBV28 to TRBJ2-7; TRBD2 matches 8 bases. Germline lookup yields CDR1 MDHEN and CDR2 SYDVKM. The CDR3 covers 14 residues. V lost 8 bases to trimming and J lost 3 bases; unmatched junction nucleotides: 9. CDR3 residues: CASGREGILYEQYF. In DNA form, the CDR3 reads TGTGCCAGCGGACGGGAGGGCATTCTCTACGAGCAGTACTTC.

The chain carries TRBV10-2 and TRBJ2-6; 14 bases fit TRBD2. CDR1 and CDR2 (germline): WSHSY, SAAADI. V was clipped by 6 bases and J by 2 bases; unmatched bases: 6. The CDR3 is 18 amino acids. The CDR3 here is CASRETGLAGAGANVLTF. The CDR3 DNA is TGCGCCAGCAGGGAAACGGGACTAGCGGGAGCTGGGGCCAACGTCCTGACTTTC.

J is TRBJ1-2 and V is TRBV29-1, with TRBD1 matching 9 bases. V gave up 6 bases and J gave up 6 bases; unmatched junction bases: 11. Germline values: CDR1 SQVTM, CDR2 ANQGSEA. This CDR3 is 14 amino acids long. The CDR3 spells CSVDRDRVNHGYTF. CDR3 in DNA: TGCAGCGTGGACAGGGACAGGGTTAATCATGGCTACACCTTC.

This chain links TRBV27 with TRBJ2-2; D is possibly TRBD2 (6 bases). This CDR3 has 15 residues. V was pared by 8 bases and J by 7 bases, with 20 bases between. CDR1 MNHEY and CDR2 SMNVEV come from the germline V gene (reference sequence). CDR3 DNA: TGTGCCAGCCGACGGGCGGGAAATGGGGGCGGGGAGCTGTTTTTT. Protein sequence: CASRRAGNGGGELFF.

The chain uses TRBV4-2 and TRBJ2-3; D perhaps matches TRBD1 (6 bases). Trimming removed 4 bases from V and 4 bases from J, with 21 bases in between. Germline assignment: CDR1 LGHNA and CDR2 YNFKEQ. This CDR3 is 17 amino acids long. The chain's CDR3 is CASSPGPMDSHSDTQYF. The CDR3 nucleotides read TGTGCCAGCAGCCCAGGACCAATGGACAGCCACTCAGATACGCAGTATTTT.

The J gene is TRBJ1-1, the V gene TRBV5-4; 7 bases line up with TRBD1. Per the germline V gene, CDR1 is SGHNT and CDR2 is YYREEE (reference sequence). The CDR3 runs to 12 residues. J lost 8 bases, V lost 4 bases, and 5 bases had no gene match. CDR3 DNA: TGTGCCAGCAGCCCGACGGGACAGGAAGCTTTCTTT. Translating it yields CASSPTGQEAFF.

This rearrangement joins TRBV27 to TRBJ2-5, with D possibly being TRBD1 (6 bases). Germline CDR1 and CDR2: MNHEY and SMNVEV (reference sequence). The CDR3 is 13 residues long. Trimming pared 2 bases from V and 5 bases from J, leaving 9 bases between. The CDR3 protein is CASSLNTGETQYF. DNA of the CDR3: TGTGCCAGCAGTTTAAACACAGGGGAGACCCAGTACTTC.

The chain employs TRBV7-7 and TRBJ1-5; 8 bases agree with TRBD1. Germline assignment: CDR1 SSHAT and CDR2 FNYEAQ (reference sequence). This CDR3 has 17 amino acids. V lost 3 bases, J lost 1 base, and 8 bases stayed unmatched. The CDR3 spells CASSLRQGWVSNQPQHF. CDR3 nucleotide sequence: TGTGCCAGCAGCTTGAGACAGGGGTGGGTAAGCAATCAGCCCCAGCATTTT.

This clone occurred a few times. This chain joins TRBV5-4 and TRBJ1-1; 10 bases are a match to TRBD1. The CDR3 contains 17 residues. With 0 bases clipped from V and 3 bases from J, the junction kept 8 bases outside the gene matches. Germline V gene lookup returns CDR1 SGHNT and CDR2 YYREEE (reference sequence). The CDR3 sequence is CASSLGQGARVDTEAFF. The CDR3 nucleotides read TGTGCCAGCAGCTTGGGACAGGGGGCGCGAGTTGACACTGAAGCTTTCTTT.

This clone turned up a few times. This rearrangement joins TRBV7-6 to TRBJ2-2; 8 bases are a match to TRBD2. This CDR3 is built from 14 residues. Trimming removed 5 bases from V and 11 bases from J; junction bases left unmatched: 10. Germline V gene data show CDR1 as SGHVS and CDR2 as FNYEAQ. This CDR3 is CASSPGGTESELFF. DNA for the CDR3: TGTGCCAGCAGCCCGGGGGGGACGGAGAGTGAGCTGTTTTTT.

The rearrangement joins TRBV5-1 to TRBJ2-3; 9 bases map to TRBD1. CDR3 length: 16 residues. Germline V gene lookup returns CDR1 SGHRS and CDR2 YFSETQ. V lost 0 bases to trimming and J lost 1 base; unmatched junction nucleotides: 3. This chain's CDR3 is CASSLARTGGTDTQYF. As DNA, the CDR3 is TGCGCCAGCAGCTTGGCCAGGACAGGGGGCACAGATACGCAGTATTTT.

The chain recombines TRBV19 with TRBJ2-4, with 7 bases fitting TRBD1. Germline CDR1 LNHDA, CDR2 SQIVND (reference sequence). V lost 6 bases and J lost 3; bases outside the gene matches: 5. This CDR3 is built from 14 residues. CDR3 sequence reads: CASSPGDSKNIQYF. CDR3 nucleotide sequence: TGTGCCAGTAGCCCCGGGGACAGCAAAAACATTCAGTACTTC. Filled out from reference TRBV19 and TRBJ2-4, the complete variable domain reads DGGITQSPKYLFRKEGQNVTLSCEQNLNHDAMYWYRQDPGQGLRLIYYSQIVNDFQKGDIAEGYSVSREKKESFPLTVTSAQKNPTAFYLCASSPGDSKNIQYFGAGTRLSVL.

The J gene is TRBJ1-5, the V gene TRBV19; D may be TRBD1 (6 bases). CDR1 LNHDA and CDR2 SQIVND come from the germline V gene (reference sequence). The CDR3 loop spans 21 amino acids. V was shortened by 1 base and J by 0 bases, with 25 bases between the two germline ends. CDR3 sequence reads: CASSIVPKTGTGRYSNQPQHF. Here the CDR3 DNA reads TGTGCCAGTAGTATAGTCCCCAAAACAGGGACGGGGCGATATAGCAATCAGCCCCAGCATTTT.

The CDR3 DNA follows: TGTGCCAGCAGTCCTAATTTGGACGAGCAGTACTTC. It is translated as CASSPNLDEQYF. This chain joins TRBV28 and TRBJ2-7; D unclear. The germline V gene has CDR1 MDHEN and CDR2 SYDVKM. Trimming cost V 5 bases and J 5 bases, with 10 bases left between them. This CDR3 is built from 12 residues.